Below are 18 T cell receptor beta chains sequenced from a single sample in a study of vaccination effects on CD4 cells after COVID-19. Sequencing in the ViraFEST assay came after antigen-specific CD4+ T cells had been expanded with viral peptide pools, which were used to stimulate PBMC. Investigators separated out CD4+ T cells once 10 days of culture had passed. Either the mRNA-1273 or the BNT162b2 vaccine was given to participants as two doses. Their target antigens are unknown. Produced via immunoSEQ multiplex PCR; TCRdb's table is partial and in-frame only. This table holds 25,000 to 30,000 clones, around 67% found once. The specimen comprised CD4+ T cells from PBMCs cultured with HCoV-NL63 spike peptides, sampled after COVID-19 vaccination. These receptor sequences come from a human donor who received a COVID-19 vaccine.

The chain recombines TRBV20-1 with TRBJ2-1; D call uncertain. V gave up 3 bases and J gave up 8 bases, with 11 bases separating them. Germline lookup yields CDR1 DFQATT and CDR2 SNEGSKA (reference sequence). The CDR3 extends over 12 amino acids. CDR3 nucleotide sequence: TGCAGTGCTAGTAGTTCCGGAGATGAGCAGTTCTTC. This translates into CSASSSGDEQFF.

The genes are TRBV18 and TRBJ2-5; D not resolved. Looked up from germline, CDR1 is KGHSH and CDR2 is LQKENI. Trimming removed 3 bases from V and 5 bases from J, with 10 bases in between. The CDR3 loop spans 13 amino acids. CDR3 region: CASSPGGAETQYF. DNA for the CDR3: TGTGCCAGCTCACCGGGTGGAGCGGAGACCCAGTACTTC. Looking up the rest from reference TRBV18 and TRBJ2-5 gives the full variable domain: NAGVMQNPRHLVRRRGQEARLRCSPMKGHSHVYWYRQLPEEGLKFMVYLQKENIIDESGMPKERFSAEFPKEGPSILRIQQVVRGDSAAYFCASSPGGAETQYFGPGTRLLVL.

The rearrangement links TRBV5-1 to TRBJ2-5; no definite D call. CDR3 length: 13 residues. Trimming cost V 0 bases and J 5 bases, with 8 bases left between them. From germline, CDR1 is SGHRS and CDR2 YFSETQ. This CDR3 is CASSLAAFETQYF. CDR3 nucleotide sequence: TGCGCCAGCAGCTTGGCTGCTTTCGAGACCCAGTACTTC.

CDR3 DNA sequence: TGTGCCAGCAATCTCGGACAGGGGGCGCGGAAACTGTTTTTT. Protein sequence: CASNLGQGARKLFF. J is TRBJ1-4 and V is TRBV2, with 11 bases matching TRBD1. Trimming cost V 7 bases and J 11 bases; bases outside gene matches: 9. The CDR3 loop spans 14 amino acids. Germline-derived CDR1 and CDR2 are SNHLY and FYNNEI.

This chain links TRBV15 with TRBJ2-3; D is unclear. The CDR3 spans 16 residues. V was shortened by 1 base and J by 0 bases, with 11 bases between the two germline ends. Germline V gene sequence: CDR1 LNHNV, CDR2 YYDKDF (reference sequence). The CDR3 is CATSRVKGPSTDTQYF. DNA for the CDR3: TGTGCCACCAGCAGAGTGAAAGGGCCAAGCACAGATACGCAGTATTTT.

This chain joins TRBV6-5 and TRBJ2-7; no clear D. V lost 0 bases and J 4 bases, leaving 10 bases between the germline ends. This CDR3 is built from 14 residues. The germline V gene encodes CDR1 MNHEY and CDR2 SVGAGI. The CDR3 protein is CASSYSMVGYEQYF. CDR3 DNA: TGTGCCAGCAGTTACTCGATGGTGGGATACGAGCAGTACTTC.

The chain uses TRBV7-9 and TRBJ2-3; no definite D call. The CDR3 has 14 residues. V gave up 3 bases and J gave up 6 bases, with 13 bases separating them. Germline V gene sequence: CDR1 SEHNR, CDR2 FQNEAQ (reference sequence). The CDR3 spells CASSLVASLDTQYF. CDR3 sequence (DNA): TGTGCCAGCAGCTTGGTTGCTTCTCTCGATACGCAGTATTTT.

CDR3 amino acids: CASSKRGDTEAFF. The CDR3 nucleotides read TGTGCCAGCAGCAAGAGGGGGGACACTGAAGCTTTCTTT. J is TRBJ1-1 and V is TRBV7-8, with D possibly matching TRBD1 (6 bases). Trimming shortened V by 5 bases and J by 3 bases, and 10 bases separated the two germline ends. The germline CDR1 and CDR2 sequences are SGHVS and FQNEAQ. The CDR3 spans 13 residues.

The chain has TRBV6-1 and TRBJ1-6; TRBD1 agrees at 7 bases. CDR1 is MNHNS, CDR2 SASEGT, per germline. The CDR3 covers 13 residues. Trimming took 2 bases from V and 14 from J; bases not matched to a gene: 6. The CDR3 DNA reads as TGTGCCAGCAGTGAACGCGACAGGGACACCCTCCACTTT. It specifies CASSERDRDTLHF.

The chain couples TRBV11-2 to TRBJ1-1; no firm D call. Germline CDR1 is SGHAT and CDR2 is FQNNGV. The CDR3 consists of 15 residues. V was trimmed by 2 bases and J by 0 bases, leaving 10 bases between them. Here the CDR3 reads CASSLYPGVNTEAFF. The CDR3 DNA follows: TGTGCCAGCAGCTTATACCCAGGCGTGAACACTGAAGCTTTCTTT.

The rearrangement uses TRBV24-1 and TRBJ2-6; 8 bases map to TRBD2. CDR3 length: 16 residues. Germline V lookup: CDR1 KGHDR, CDR2 SFDVKD. V trimming: 3 bases; J trimming: 0 bases; junction bases outside the gene matches: 0. The CDR3 is CATSDRGGSGANVLTF. CDR3 nucleotide sequence: TGTGCCACCAGTGATCGGGGGGGCTCTGGGGCCAACGTCCTGACTTTC.

This chain joins TRBV12-3 or TRBV12-4 and TRBJ2-5; D unresolved. V was clipped by 3 bases and J by 1 base, with 3 bases between them. This CDR3 is built from 12 residues. CDR3 DNA: TGTGCCAGCAGTTTTACCCAAGAGACCCAGTACTTC. Translated: CASSFTQETQYF.

The rearrangement links TRBV11-2 to TRBJ2-7; 12 bases fit TRBD2. The CDR3 loop spans 16 amino acids. Per germline, CDR1 SGHAT and CDR2 FQNNGV. V lost 5 bases, J lost 4 bases, and 9 bases stayed unmatched. The DNA of the CDR3 is TGTGCCAGCAGCCCACGACTAGCGGGAGTCTTTTACGAGCAGTACTTC. Protein sequence: CASSPRLAGVFYEQYF.

This chain connects TRBV5-8 to TRBJ1-4; TRBD1 aligns across 7 bases. The CDR3 length is 16 residues. From germline, CDR1 is SGHTS and CDR2 YDEGEE. The trim removed 2 bases at V and 0 bases at J, leaving 4 bases unmatched. CDR3 bases: TGTGCCAGCAGCTTCCCGGGACAGTCAACTAATGAAAAACTGTTTTTT. Translated, it gives CASSFPGQSTNEKLFF. Full variable domain (missing parts from reference TRBV5-8 and TRBJ1-4): EAGVTQSPTHLIKTRGQQATLRCSPISGHTSVYWYQQALGLGLQFLLWYDEGEERNRGNFPPRFSGRQFPNYSSELNVNALELEDSALYLCASSFPGQSTNEKLFFGSGTQLSVL.

The rearrangement links TRBV11-2 to TRBJ1-3; D is ambiguous. V shed 4 bases and J shed 0 bases, with 10 bases lying between them. Germline lookup yields CDR1 SGHAT and CDR2 FQNNGV. This CDR3 is 15 amino acids long. CDR3 coding DNA: TGTGCCAGCAGCTCATTGGACGGCTCTGGAAACACCATATATTTT. It encodes CASSSLDGSGNTIYF. The entire variable domain, with the rest obtained from reference TRBV11-2 and TRBJ1-3, is as follows: EAGVAQSPRYKIIEKRQSVAFWCNPISGHATLYWYQQILGQGPKLLIQFQNNGVVDDSQLPKDRFSAERLKGVDSTLKIQPAKLEDSAVYLCASSSLDGSGNTIYFGEGSWLTVV.

J is TRBJ1-6 and V is TRBV4-1; possible D gene TRBD1, 6 bases. The CDR3 is 17 amino acids. Germline V gene sequence: CDR1 MGHRA, CDR2 YSYEKL. V lost 0 bases and J 9 bases, leaving 18 bases between the germline ends. CDR3 in amino acids: CASSQDRTAPLISPLHF. CDR3 coding DNA: TGCGCCAGCAGCCAAGACCGGACAGCCCCTCTAATTTCACCCCTCCACTTT.

The chain couples TRBV19 to TRBJ2-3; TRBD2 agrees at 7 bases. Germline CDR1 and CDR2: LNHDA and SQIVND (reference sequence). The trim removed 9 bases at V and 4 bases at J, leaving 13 bases unmatched. The length of the CDR3 is 15 residues. DNA for the CDR3: TGTGCCAGCCTCGGGCTGGGCGGGAGTGCAGATACGCAGTATTTT. Translation gives CASLGLGGSADTQYF.

There are a few counts of this clone. This chain uses TRBV19 with TRBJ2-3; D remains ambiguous. V lost 1 base and J lost 5, with 13 bases in between. From germline, CDR1 is LNHDA and CDR2 SQIVND (reference sequence). The CDR3 sequence is 15 residues long. CDR3 sequence (DNA): TGTGCCAGTAGTATAGTGTTACTACCCGAAGATACGCAGTATTTT. Encoded protein: CASSIVLLPEDTQYF.